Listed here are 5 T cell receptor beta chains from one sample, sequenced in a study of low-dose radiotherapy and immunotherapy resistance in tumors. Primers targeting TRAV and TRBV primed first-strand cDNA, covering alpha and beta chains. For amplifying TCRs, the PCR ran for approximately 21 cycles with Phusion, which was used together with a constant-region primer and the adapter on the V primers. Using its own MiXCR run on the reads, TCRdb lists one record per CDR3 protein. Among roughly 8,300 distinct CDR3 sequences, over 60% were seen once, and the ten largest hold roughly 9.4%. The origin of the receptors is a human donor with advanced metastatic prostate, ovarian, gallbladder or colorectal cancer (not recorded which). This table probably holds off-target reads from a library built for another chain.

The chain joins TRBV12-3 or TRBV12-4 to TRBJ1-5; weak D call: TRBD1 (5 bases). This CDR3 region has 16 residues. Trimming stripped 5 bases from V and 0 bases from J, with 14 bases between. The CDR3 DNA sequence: TGTGCCAGCAGTCTCGGGGGATTATATAGCAATCAGCCCCAGCATTTT. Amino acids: CASSLGGLYSNQPQHF.

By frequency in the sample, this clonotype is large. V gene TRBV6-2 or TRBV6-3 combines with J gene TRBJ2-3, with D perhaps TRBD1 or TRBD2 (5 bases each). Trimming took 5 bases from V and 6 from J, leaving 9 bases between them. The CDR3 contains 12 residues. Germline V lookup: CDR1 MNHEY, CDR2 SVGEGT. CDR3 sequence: CASSEGLDTQYF. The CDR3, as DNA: TGTGCCAGCAGTGAGGGGTTGGATACGCAGTATTTT.

The CDR3 DNA reads as TGTGCCACATTGAGGACGGACGAGACCCAGTACTTC. It translates to CATLRTDETQYF. The rearrangement links TRBV6-2 or TRBV6-3 to TRBJ2-5; D unclear. This CDR3 has 12 residues. V was clipped by 10 bases and J by 5 bases, with 14 bases between them. Per germline, CDR1 MNHEY and CDR2 SVGEGT.

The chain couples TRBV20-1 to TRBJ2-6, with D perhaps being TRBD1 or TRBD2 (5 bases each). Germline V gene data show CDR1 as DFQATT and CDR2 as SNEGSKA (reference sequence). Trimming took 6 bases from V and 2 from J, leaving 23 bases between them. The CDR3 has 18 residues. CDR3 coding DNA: TGCAGTGCCGACATCCGGGACGTAAGAGAGGCTGGGGCCAACGTCCTGACTTTC. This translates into CSADIRDVREAGANVLTF.

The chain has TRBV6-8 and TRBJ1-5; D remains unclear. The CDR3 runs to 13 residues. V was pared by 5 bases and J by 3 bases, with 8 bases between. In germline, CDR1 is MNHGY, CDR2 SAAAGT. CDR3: CASSPDYNQPQHF. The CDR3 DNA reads TGTGCCAGCAGTCCTGACTACAATCAGCCCCAGCATTTT.